Below, 27 T cell receptor beta chains from the same sample are listed, as sequenced in a study of blood T cell repertoires in COVID-19. Measured with immunoSEQ multiplex PCR; TCRdb has only the in-frame clones, and not every one. The repertoire holds hundreds of thousands of clones, around 87% seen once, with about 2% in the top ten. The specimen sequenced was peripheral blood. The receptor set was obtained from a woman aged 55-69 years with COVID-19, enrolled during active disease.

V gene TRBV4-1 combines with J gene TRBJ2-7, with D tentatively TRBD1 (5 bases). The CDR3 spans 15 residues. Trimming cost V 2 bases and J 3 bases, with 14 bases left between them. CDR1 and CDR2 (germline): MGHRA, YSYEKL. CDR3 nucleotide sequence: TGCGCCAGCAGCCAAACAGCCGGACAACTCTACGAGCAGTACTTC. Translated, it gives CASSQTAGQLYEQYF.

In its sample, this clone was seen once. This chain uses TRBV10-3 with TRBJ2-7, with 12 bases fitting TRBD2. Germline trimming cut 6 bases from V and 4 bases from J; bases unmatched to any gene: 4. Germline V gene data show CDR1 as ENHRY and CDR2 as SYGVKD. This CDR3 is built from 14 residues. CDR3 bases: TGTGCCATCAGCGAGACTAGCGGGGGTTACGAGCAGTACTTC. Translating it yields CAISETSGGYEQYF.

The chain links TRBV5-1 to TRBJ1-2; TRBD1 matches at 9 bases. The ends lost 4 bases at V and 6 bases at J; junction bases unmatched: 7. CDR1 SGHRS and CDR2 YFSETQ come from the germline V gene. This CDR3 is built from 14 residues. The chain's CDR3 is CASSLTGGVDGYTF. The CDR3 nucleotides are TGCGCCAGCAGCCTCACAGGGGGCGTTGATGGCTACACCTTC.

V gene TRBV18 combines with J gene TRBJ1-2; D unresolved. Germline V gene sequence: CDR1 KGHSH, CDR2 LQKENI. V gave up 3 bases and J gave up 2 bases, with 16 bases separating them. The CDR3 runs 16 residues. DNA of the CDR3: TGTGCCAGCTCACCTACCGGGAAGCTAATCAACTATGGCTACACCTTC. This codes for CASSPTGKLINYGYTF.

This chain uses TRBV6-4 with TRBJ1-1; possible D gene TRBD1, 6 bases. This CDR3 spans 12 amino acids. In germline, CDR1 is MRHNA, CDR2 SNTAGT. This CDR3 reads CAVGAENTEAFF. The CDR3 DNA sequence: TGTGCGGTGGGGGCAGAGAACACTGAAGCTTTCTTT.

This sequence joins TRBV11-3 and TRBJ2-1, with D perhaps TRBD1 (7 bases). V was shortened by 5 bases and J by 8 bases, with 16 bases between the two germline ends. This CDR3 contains 14 residues. Germline V gives CDR1 SGHNT, CDR2 YENEEA. The DNA of the CDR3 is TGTGCCAGCAGCGGCGGGGCAGGGGGATATGAGCAGTTCTTC. Amino acid sequence: CASSGGAGGYEQFF. The whole variable domain, remainder taken from reference TRBV11-3 and TRBJ2-1, is EAGVVQSPRYKIIEKKQPVAFWCNPISGHNTLYWYLQNLGQGPELLIRYENEEAVDDSQLPKDRFSAERLKGVDSTLKIQPAELGDSAVYLCASSGGAGGYEQFFGPGTRLTVL.

V gene TRBV19 combines with J gene TRBJ1-1, with TRBD1 matching over 10 bases. V shed 6 bases and J 1 base; nucleotides not matched to a gene: 2. CDR1 is LNHDA and CDR2 is SQIVND in the germline V gene (reference sequence). The length of the CDR3 is 14 residues. The chain's CDR3 is CASRDRGGNTEAFF. CDR3 nucleotide sequence: TGTGCCAGTAGGGACAGGGGGGGGAACACTGAAGCTTTCTTT. Variable domain in full (rest from reference TRBV19 and TRBJ1-1): DGGITQSPKYLFRKEGQNVTLSCEQNLNHDAMYWYRQDPGQGLRLIYYSQIVNDFQKGDIAEGYSVSREKKESFPLTVTSAQKNPTAFYLCASRDRGGNTEAFFGQGTRLTVV.

The rearrangement uses TRBV7-8 and TRBJ1-5; D uncertain. The CDR3 sequence is 14 residues long. Germline values: CDR1 SGHVS, CDR2 FQNEAQ. V lost 1 base and J 2 bases, leaving 6 bases between the germline ends. In DNA form, the CDR3 reads TGTGCCAGCAGCTTAGAGCGAGGCAATCAGCCCCAGCATTTT. This gives the protein CASSLERGNQPQHF.

V and J are TRBV6-6 and TRBJ1-1; D gene unclear. V gave up 5 bases and J gave up 5 bases, with 12 bases separating them. There are 13 residues in the CDR3. Germline V CDR1 and CDR2: MNHNY, SVGAGI (reference sequence). The CDR3 DNA is TGTGCCAGCAGTGCGAGGCGGGGTACTGAAGCTTTCTTT. Translation gives CASSARRGTEAFF.

This chain uses TRBV9 with TRBJ2-1, with D unresolved. Germline V gene data show CDR1 as SGDLS and CDR2 as YYNGEE. The CDR3 consists of 13 residues. The V and J ends lost 2 bases and 6 bases respectively, with 9 bases between them. The CDR3 nucleotides read TGTGCCAGCAGCGTGCTGGGCTCCAATGAGCAGTTCTTC. It encodes CASSVLGSNEQFF.

This rearrangement joins TRBV3-1 (or the pseudogene TRBV3-2) to TRBJ2-7, with 8 bases identical to TRBD2. Germline V gives CDR1 LGHDT, CDR2 YNNKEL (reference sequence). Losses at the gene ends were 2 bases for V and 3 bases for J; bases not matched to a gene: 18. The CDR3 consists of 19 residues. The CDR3 DNA reads TGTGCCAGCAGCCAAAAAAGAGTGAATATCGCCCGGGGGGGCTACGAGCAGTACTTC. This translates into CASSQKRVNIARGGYEQYF.

The chain couples TRBV11-2 to TRBJ1-1; the D gene is possibly TRBD1 (6 bases). This CDR3 has 13 amino acids. V lost 5 bases, J lost 3 bases, and 10 bases lay in between. Germline CDR1 and CDR2: SGHAT and FQNNGV. CDR3 sequence reads: CASSKNRDTEAFF. CDR3 nucleotides: TGTGCCAGCAGCAAAAACAGGGACACTGAAGCTTTCTTT.

This chain joins TRBV11-3 and TRBJ1-1, with 8 bases that match TRBD1. The length of the CDR3 is 13 residues. The V segment lost 5 bases and the J segment 3 bases; nucleotides outside the gene matches: 2. Germline CDR1 is SGHNT and CDR2 is YENEEA. The CDR3 reads CASSQGAYTEAFF. CDR3 bases: TGTGCCAGCAGCCAGGGGGCGTACACTGAAGCTTTCTTT.

The chain carries TRBV6-5 and TRBJ1-6; 9 nucleotides align to TRBD1. There are 14 residues in the CDR3. Germline trimming cut 6 bases from V and 6 bases from J; bases unmatched to any gene: 3. Per germline, CDR1 MNHEY and CDR2 SVGAGI. CDR3 in DNA: TGTGCCAGCAGGGGACAGGGTAGTAATTCACCCCTCCACTTT. Translated: CASRGQGSNSPLHF.

The count of this clone is one. The genes are TRBV7-8 and TRBJ2-1; D is unclear. The CDR3 length is 15 residues. CDR1 is SGHVS, CDR2 FQNEAQ, per germline. The ends were cut back, 1 base at V and 2 bases at J, with 9 bases in the middle. CDR3 region: CASSLGATAYNEQFF. CDR3 bases: TGTGCCAGCAGCTTAGGGGCTACCGCCTACAATGAGCAGTTCTTC. The variable domain in full, with the rest retrieved from reference TRBV7-8 and TRBJ2-1, is GAGVSQSPRYKVAKRGQDVALRCDPISGHVSLFWYQQALGQGPEFLTYFQNEAQLDKSGLPSDRFFAERPEGSVSTLKIQRTQQEDSAVYLCASSLGATAYNEQFFGPGTRLTVL.

The CDR3 loop reads CAIGTGDTEAFF. Here the CDR3 DNA reads TGTGCCATCGGGACAGGGGACACTGAAGCTTTCTTT. The gene calls are TRBV6-6 and TRBJ1-1; 10 bases agree with TRBD1. The junction had 2 bases not matched to a gene; V was cut back by 10 bases and J by 3 bases. CDR3 length: 12 residues. Germline V gene sequence: CDR1 MNHNY, CDR2 SVGAGI (reference sequence).

The chain employs TRBV6-5 and TRBJ1-3; D is undetermined. Germline CDR1 and CDR2: MNHEY and SVGAGI. Trimming stripped 6 bases from V and 0 bases from J, with 12 bases between. The CDR3 consists of 15 residues. For the CDR3, the DNA is TGTGCCAGCAGGGGAGGAGGCTACTCTGGAAACACCATATATTTT. Protein product: CASRGGGYSGNTIYF.

This sequence joins TRBV20-1 and TRBJ1-1; perhaps TRBD1 as D (6 bases). V lost 3 bases and J 0 bases, leaving 23 bases between the germline ends. The CDR3 totals 18 residues. Germline V gives CDR1 DFQATT, CDR2 SNEGSKA (reference sequence). CDR3 sequence reads: CSASPSTGRLLMNTEAFF. The DNA for the CDR3 is TGCAGTGCTAGTCCCTCGACAGGACGCCTCCTAATGAACACTGAAGCTTTCTTT.

The chain carries TRBV19 and TRBJ2-1; 9 nucleotides line up with TRBD2. V lost 2 bases, J lost 5 bases, and 13 bases stayed unmatched. CDR1 is LNHDA and CDR2 is SQIVND in the germline V gene (reference sequence). This CDR3 contains 18 residues. The CDR3 DNA is TGTGCCAGTAGTATATTTGCGGGGGGGCCTTTGACGAACAATGAGCAGTTCTTC. Translated, it gives CASSIFAGGPLTNNEQFF.

The chain recombines TRBV18 with TRBJ2-3; no reliable D call. Per the germline V gene, CDR1 is KGHSH and CDR2 is LQKENI. This CDR3 spans 11 amino acids. The V gene lost 8 bases and the J gene lost 3 bases, with 6 bases spanning the gap. CDR3 residues: CASGPTDTQYF. The CDR3 region has the DNA TGTGCCAGCGGGCCGACAGATACGCAGTATTTT.

This clone was recorded a few times. This chain uses TRBV9 with TRBJ2-2; D is perhaps TRBD1 (6 bases). Germline-derived CDR1 and CDR2 are SGDLS and YYNGEE. The CDR3 is 16 amino acids. The germline V and J ends were trimmed by 0 bases and 0 bases, with 9 bases remaining between them. This chain's CDR3 is CASSVEQGANTGELFF. The CDR3 DNA reads TGTGCCAGCAGCGTAGAACAGGGCGCGAACACCGGGGAGCTGTTTTTT.

This clone was recorded only once. This chain connects TRBV2 to TRBJ1-2; the D gene is possibly TRBD1 (5 bases). The V gene's germline CDR1 is SNHLY and CDR2 FYNNEI. V lost 10 bases and J lost 4, with 13 bases in between. There are 12 residues in the CDR3. CDR3 amino acids: CANGGAGYGYTF. The CDR3 bases are TGTGCCAACGGAGGGGCCGGCTATGGCTACACCTTC. The whole variable domain, remainder taken from reference TRBV2 and TRBJ1-2, is EPEVTQTPSHQVTQMGQEVILRCVPISNHLYFYWYRQILGQKVEFLVSFYNNEISEKSEIFDDQFSVERPDGSNFTLKIRSTKLEDSAMYFCANGGAGYGYTFGSGTRLTVV.

About this clone itself: Distinct nucleotide sequences in the sample also encode this CDR3. The rearrangement uses TRBV7-3 and TRBJ2-3; 8 nucleotides line up with TRBD2. The CDR3 spans 15 residues. Germline values: CDR1 SGHTA, CDR2 FQGTGA. V gave up 2 bases and J gave up 3 bases; unmatched junction bases: 4. CDR3 bases: TGTGCCAGCAGCTTAGCGGGGGGATCGACAGATACGCAGTATTTT. Protein sequence: CASSLAGGSTDTQYF.

The chain links TRBV5-1 to TRBJ1-2, with D possibly matching TRBD1 (5 bases). Per germline, CDR1 SGHRS and CDR2 YFSETQ. V lost 2 bases to trimming and J lost 5 bases, with 13 bases between them. The CDR3 contains 14 residues. The CDR3, as DNA: TGCGCCAGCAGCTTCCAGGGCCCCCAATATGGCTACACCTTC. This sequence encodes CASSFQGPQYGYTF.

This clone occurred a few times. The chain joins TRBV4-1 to TRBJ2-7; 7 nucleotides align to TRBD1. The V segment lost 4 bases and the J segment 4 bases; nucleotides outside the gene matches: 4. The CDR3 runs 13 residues. Per the germline V gene, CDR1 is MGHRA and CDR2 is YSYEKL. CDR3 residues: CASSREQGYEQYF. The DNA for the CDR3 is TGCGCCAGCAGCCGCGAACAGGGGTACGAGCAGTACTTC.

The rearrangement joins TRBV5-1 to TRBJ1-2, with 8 bases identical to TRBD1. The CDR3 is 14 residues long. From germline, CDR1 is SGHRS and CDR2 YFSETQ. V trimming: 1 base; J trimming: 4 bases; junction bases outside the gene matches: 3. This chain's CDR3 is CASSLSQGAYGYTF. The DNA for the CDR3 is TGCGCCAGCAGCTTGTCGCAGGGGGCCTATGGCTACACCTTC.

The chain combines TRBV6-1 with TRBJ2-7; TRBD1 matches at 8 bases. The CDR3 has 19 amino acids. The ends lost 0 bases at V and 4 bases at J; junction bases unmatched: 17. Germline V gene data show CDR1 as MNHNS and CDR2 as SASEGT. The CDR3, as DNA: TGTGCCAGCAGTGAAGCGCTAAACAGGGGGTCGTGGCGGAGGTACGAGCAGTACTTC. Its protein product is CASSEALNRGSWRRYEQYF.